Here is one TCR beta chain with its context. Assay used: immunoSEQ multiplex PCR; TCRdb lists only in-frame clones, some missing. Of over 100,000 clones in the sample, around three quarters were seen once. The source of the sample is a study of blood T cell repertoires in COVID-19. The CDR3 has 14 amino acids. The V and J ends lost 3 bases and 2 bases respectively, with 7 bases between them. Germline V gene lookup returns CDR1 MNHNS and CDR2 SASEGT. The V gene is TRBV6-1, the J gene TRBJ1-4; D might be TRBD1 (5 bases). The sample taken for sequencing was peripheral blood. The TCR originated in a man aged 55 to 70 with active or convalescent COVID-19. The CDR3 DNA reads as TGTGCCAGCAGTGAGGCAGGGACTAATGAAAAACTGTTTTTT. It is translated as CASSEAGTNEKLFF.